This TCR beta chain was captured in a study of cytomegalovirus exposure and HLA in healthy donors. Across the study: Roughly 92 million unique TCRs, all from HLA-typed donors, were included in an early release of the data.

About this clone itself: The antigen is not known.

This CDR3 region has 12 residues. CDR1 and CDR2 from the germline V gene are SGHDN and FVKESK. V was pared by 5 bases and J by 9 bases, with 7 bases of the junction left unmatched. The PCR made use of 60 Vbeta and 13 Jbeta primers. Profiled with immunoSEQ multiplex PCR; TCRdb holds only in-frame clones, not every one. The data contain around 140,000 clones, 65% to 80% of them seen just once; the ten biggest clones take up roughly 1.5%. Overall study results and limits: Listed as cytomegalovirus-associated were approximately 160 TCR beta chains. Later work showed greater clonal expansion in HLA-associated TCR beta chains than in equally common others. DRB1 showed the most TCR associations and HLA-C the fewest in a later analysis, as rates varied by HLA locus.

This TCR came from a woman between 18 and 30 years old in good health and CMV-seronegative. The chain employs TRBV14 and TRBJ2-7, with TRBD1 matching 7 bases. Sequencing was done on a sample of PBMCs. CDR3 nucleotides: TGTGCCAGCAGCGCTGGACAGGTGGTGCAGTACTTC. The encoded protein is CASSAGQVVQYF.